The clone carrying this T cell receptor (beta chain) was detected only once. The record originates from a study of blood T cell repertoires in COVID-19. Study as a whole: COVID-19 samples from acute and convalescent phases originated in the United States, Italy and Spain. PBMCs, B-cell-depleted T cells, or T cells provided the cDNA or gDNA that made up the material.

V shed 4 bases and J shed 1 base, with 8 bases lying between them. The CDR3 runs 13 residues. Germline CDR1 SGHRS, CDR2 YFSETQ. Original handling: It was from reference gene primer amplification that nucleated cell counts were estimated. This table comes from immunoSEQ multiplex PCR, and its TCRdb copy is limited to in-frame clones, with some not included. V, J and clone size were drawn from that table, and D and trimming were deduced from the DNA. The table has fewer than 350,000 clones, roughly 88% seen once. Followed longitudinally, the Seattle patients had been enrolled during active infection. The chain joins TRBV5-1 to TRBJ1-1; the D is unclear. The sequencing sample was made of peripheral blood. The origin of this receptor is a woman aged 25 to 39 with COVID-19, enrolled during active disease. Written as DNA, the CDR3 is TGCGCCAGCAGCGGCGAGGGGAACACTGAAGCTTTCTTT. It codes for CASSGEGNTEAFF.